Listed below are T cell receptor beta chains from one sample, sequenced in a study of shared clonotypes between healthy human individuals. The repertoire was sequenced with immunoSEQ multiplex PCR; TCRdb's copy has only in-frame clones and lacks some. The data contain millions of clones, approximately 90% of them seen just once; the ten biggest clones take up about 0.13%. Material: naive CD4+ T cells sorted from blood. These TCRs come from a man aged 18-30 years in good health. The conserved cysteine and the conserved F or W are not part of the CDR3 here.

>12|TRBJ2-7|TRBV27
ASFPFGGDDEQY
>12|TRBJ2-5|TRBV7-9
ASSLVTGEETQY
>15|TRBJ1-4|TRBV5-1
ASSLTGFGGSNEKLF
>12|TRBJ2-7|TRBV7-2
ASSSRGPPYEQY
>9|TRBJ1-1|TRBV29-1
SSPGPAEAF
>14|TRBJ2-2|TRBV25-1
ASSELGEREAGELF
>11|TRBJ1-1|TRBV25-1
ASSDTGVGEAF
>11|TRBJ2-3|TRBV4-3
ASSQDRGWTQY
>16|TRBJ1-1|TRBV30
AWSAPLGRYGENTEAF
>12|TRBJ2-7|TRBV5-1
ASSLRITSYEQY
>14|TRBJ1-2|TRBV6-5
ASSYTRGKANYGYT
>11|TRBJ1-6|TRBV6-6
ASSYSMDSPLH
>17|TRBJ2-3|TRBV11-2
ASSHITPGLTIDTDTQY
>13|TRBJ2-3|TRBV19
ASSIFGETTDTQY
>13|TRBJ2-1|TRBV11-3
ASSLGGLKYNEQF
>13|TRBJ2-3|TRBV5-1
ASSESGNRADTQY
>13|TRBJ2-7|TRBV7-2
ASSGSPRGSREQY
>13|TRBJ1-1|TRBV28
ASSTPPGTNTEAF